The present T cell receptor (beta chain) was sequenced within a study of low-dose radiotherapy and immunotherapy resistance in tumors. About the study: Fractions of 0.5 Gy went to Cohort 1 every 2 weeks, totaling 6.5 Gy. Cyclophosphamide was given intravenously at 200 mg/m2 every two weeks, and each dose came one day before radiation and immunotherapy.

V lost 0 bases to trimming and J lost 4 bases, with 11 bases between them. Germline values: CDR1 GTSNPN, CDR2 SVGIG (reference sequence). The length of the CDR3 is 14 residues. TRAV- and TRBV-specific primers were used for first-strand cDNA, which covered alpha and beta chains. For amplifying TCRs, the PCR ran for around 20 cycles with Phusion, which was used together with a constant-region primer and the adapter on the V primers. In vitro transcription amplified the mRNA that had been isolated. MiXCR, applied by TCRdb to the reads, yields one record per CDR3 protein. The sample has over 55,000 distinct CDR3 sequences, around a third seen once. This clonotype was detected ten times or more. Time point: before trial treatment. Donors received a regimen that comprised nivolumab, ipilimumab, aspirin, low-dose cyclophosphamide and low-dose radiotherapy.

The specimen comprised PBMCs, sampled before treatment. The receptor was isolated from a female donor with ovarian cancer. The chain carries TRBV30 and TRBJ2-3; D unresolved. The CDR3 loop reads CAWSVGGSPDTQYF. CDR3 in DNA: TGTGCCTGGAGTGTTGGTGGCAGCCCAGATACGCAGTATTTT.